One and the same sample provided the 19 T cell receptor beta chains below, sequenced in a study of vaccination effects on CD4 cells after COVID-19. Their recognized antigens are unknown. The protocol was immunoSEQ multiplex PCR, while the TCRdb copy is restricted to in-frame clones and leaves out a portion. The sample includes about 34,000 clones, just under 75% of them seen just once. In the ViraFEST assay, antigen-specific CD4+ clonotypes were identified by expansion after peptide-pool stimulation. Isolation of CD4+ T cells took place after 10 to 11 days of culture. SARS-CoV-2 infected the person between March and December 2020, as confirmed by PCR. Sequencing was performed on CD4+ T cells from PBMCs cultured with a peptide pool, taken before COVID-19 vaccination. These receptor sequences come from a human donor who had a prior SARS-CoV-2 infection.

The genes are TRBV18 and TRBJ2-7, with 8 bases fitting TRBD2. Germline V gene sequence: CDR1 KGHSH, CDR2 LQKENI. CDR3 length equals 13 residues. The V segment lost 3 bases and the J segment 3 bases; nucleotides outside the gene matches: 1. CDR3 sequence reads: CASSPGGGYEQYF. The CDR3 DNA reads as TGTGCCAGCTCACCCGGGGGGGGCTACGAGCAGTACTTC.

This chain connects TRBV7-2 to TRBJ2-7; 12 bases fit TRBD2. Germline trimming cut 0 bases from V and 2 bases from J; bases unmatched to any gene: 11. This CDR3 has 19 amino acids. CDR1 is SGHTA, CDR2 FQGNSA, per germline. The CDR3 bases are TGTGCCAGCAGCTTAGCCGGGGGGGCTAGCGGGAGGGACCCCTACGAGCAGTACTTC. Its protein product is CASSLAGGASGRDPYEQYF.

The CDR3: CASSLEETQYF. CDR3 DNA sequence: TGTGCCAGCTCACTGGAAGAGACCCAGTACTTC. This chain uses TRBV18 with TRBJ2-5; D remains ambiguous. This CDR3 comprises 11 residues. V lost 4 bases and J lost 3, with 3 bases in between. The germline gives CDR1 KGHSH, CDR2 LQKENI. The full variable domain, in which reference TRBV18 and TRBJ2-5 provide the parts outside the CDR3, is NAGVMQNPRHLVRRRGQEARLRCSPMKGHSHVYWYRQLPEEGLKFMVYLQKENIIDESGMPKERFSAEFPKEGPSILRIQQVVRGDSAAYFCASSLEETQYFGPGTRLLVL.

The CDR3 DNA is TGTGCCAGCAGTCGAGACCCCAGGGTGGGCTATGGCTACACCTTC. Translating gives CASSRDPRVGYGYTF. The chain couples TRBV5-4 to TRBJ1-2; possible D gene TRBD1, 5 bases. The CDR3 covers 15 residues. Germline CDR1 reads SGHNT; CDR2 reads YYREEE (reference sequence). V gave up 5 bases and J gave up 4 bases, with 18 bases separating them.

The chain employs TRBV5-6 and TRBJ1-1; TRBD1 might be the D (6 bases). The V and J ends lost 0 bases and 2 bases respectively, with 20 bases between them. The CDR3 spans 18 residues. Germline V CDR1 and CDR2: SGHDT, YYEEEE. CDR3 residues: CASSLESASDSGNTEAFF. The CDR3 DNA is TGTGCCAGCAGCTTGGAATCCGCGTCGGACAGCGGTAACACTGAAGCTTTCTTT.

The genes are TRBV2 and TRBJ2-2; D is unresolved. V lost 2 bases, J lost 3 bases, and 10 bases lay in between. Germline CDR1 reads SNHLY; CDR2 reads FYNNEI. The CDR3 is 15 residues long. CDR3 nucleotide sequence: TGTGCCAGCAGTGAACAACAGTTAGACACCGGGGAGCTGTTTTTT. Its protein is CASSEQQLDTGELFF. Combining the CDR3 with reference TRBV2 and TRBJ2-2 gives the whole variable domain EPEVTQTPSHQVTQMGQEVILRCVPISNHLYFYWYRQILGQKVEFLVSFYNNEISEKSEIFDDQFSVERPDGSNFTLKIRSTKLEDSAMYFCASSEQQLDTGELFFGEGSRLTVL.

This clone was observed a few times. The V call is TRBV18, the J call TRBJ2-3; D is unclear. This CDR3 has 13 amino acids. The V and J ends lost 2 bases and 2 bases respectively, with 5 bases between them. Looked up from germline, CDR1 is KGHSH and CDR2 is LQKENI. The CDR3 spells CASSPEHTDTQYF. The DNA of the CDR3 is TGTGCCAGCTCACCAGAACACACAGATACGCAGTATTTT. Supplemented by reference TRBV18 and TRBJ2-3, the full variable domain reads NAGVMQNPRHLVRRRGQEARLRCSPMKGHSHVYWYRQLPEEGLKFMVYLQKENIIDESGMPKERFSAEFPKEGPSILRIQQVVRGDSAAYFCASSPEHTDTQYFGPGTRLTVL.

The DNA of the CDR3 is TGTGCCAGCAGCTTCATGGACAGGAACACTGAAGCTTTCTTT. Amino acid sequence: CASSFMDRNTEAFF. V is TRBV5-6 and J is TRBJ1-1, with a possible D match to TRBD1 (6 bases). The CDR3 spans 14 residues. Germline V gene lookup returns CDR1 SGHDT and CDR2 YYEEEE. The V gene lost 2 bases and the J gene lost 1 base, with 9 bases spanning the gap.

The J gene is TRBJ2-7, the V gene TRBV14, with D tentatively TRBD2 (5 bases). This CDR3 is 16 amino acids long. The ends were cut back, 1 base at V and 0 bases at J, with 13 bases in the middle. CDR1 and CDR2 (germline): SGHDN, FVKESK. CDR3 region: CASSQGLQRDSYEQYF. CDR3 DNA: TGTGCCAGCAGCCAAGGTCTGCAGAGGGACTCCTACGAGCAGTACTTC.

The chain uses TRBV4-2 and TRBJ2-5; D is undetermined. CDR1 and CDR2 from the germline V gene are LGHNA and YNFKEQ. The CDR3 covers 11 residues. Trimming stripped 2 bases from V and 5 bases from J, with 3 bases between. The CDR3 here is CASSQKETQYF. The CDR3 nucleotides are TGTGCCAGCAGCCAAAAGGAGACCCAGTACTTC.

This clone has a handful of counts. The chain couples TRBV2 to TRBJ1-6, with 7 bases that match TRBD1. The J segment lost 3 bases and the V segment lost 7 bases, leaving 3 bases of the junction unmatched. From germline, CDR1 is SNHLY and CDR2 FYNNEI. The CDR3 consists of 14 residues. This CDR3 reads CASKRDSYNSPLHF. In DNA, the CDR3 is TGTGCCAGCAAAAGGGACAGCTATAATTCACCCCTCCACTTT.

The chain employs TRBV5-1 and TRBJ2-2, with D possibly TRBD2 on 7 matching bases. Germline V lookup: CDR1 SGHRS, CDR2 YFSETQ. The CDR3 runs 16 residues. Trimming cost V 1 base and J 4 bases, with 14 bases left between them. The CDR3 DNA follows: TGCGCCAGCAGCTTGAACGGGGGGCAGGTCACCGGGGAGCTGTTTTTT. This codes for CASSLNGGQVTGELFF.

In this sample, this clone turned up a few times. The chain links TRBV18 to TRBJ2-1, with 14 bases lining up with TRBD2. Germline V lookup: CDR1 KGHSH, CDR2 LQKENI. The V and J ends lost 2 bases and 7 bases, in that order; junction bases with no gene match: 10. CDR3 size: 18 residues. CDR3 nucleotide sequence: TGTGCCAGCTCACCAGTGGGTAGACTAGCGGGAGGGCCGAATGAGCAGTTCTTC. Protein product: CASSPVGRLAGGPNEQFF.

This clone is a singleton in its sample. The chain carries TRBV5-1 and TRBJ2-7, with a possible D match to TRBD1 (5 bases). CDR1 SGHRS and CDR2 YFSETQ come from the germline V gene. The CDR3 extends over 14 amino acids. Trimming left V 0 bases short and J 3 bases short, with 10 bases between. CDR3 residues: CASSLARQHYEQYF. DNA of the CDR3: TGCGCCAGCAGCTTGGCCCGACAGCACTACGAGCAGTACTTC.

J is TRBJ2-7 and V is TRBV15, with a possible D match to TRBD1 (6 bases). Trimming stripped 1 base from V and 4 bases from J, with 8 bases between. Germline V gene data show CDR1 as LNHNV and CDR2 as YYDKDF (reference sequence). This CDR3 comprises 13 residues. The CDR3 nucleotides are TGTGCCACCAGCAGAGGGGGACAATACGAGCAGTACTTC. Translated: CATSRGGQYEQYF.

The genes are TRBV25-1 and TRBJ2-2; D may correspond to TRBD1 or TRBD2 (5 bases each). The V gene's germline CDR1 is MGHDK and CDR2 SYGVNS. The ends were cut back, 11 bases at V and 1 base at J, with 14 bases in the middle. This CDR3 is built from 14 residues. CDR3 loop: CAAATRGNTGELFF. In nucleotides, the CDR3 is TGTGCCGCGGCCACGAGGGGGAACACCGGGGAGCTGTTTTTT.

The chain employs TRBV7-2 and TRBJ2-3; D is perhaps TRBD2 (6 bases). CDR3 size: 16 residues. Germline CDR1 reads SGHTA; CDR2 reads FQGNSA. The ends were cut back, 1 base at V and 2 bases at J, with 13 bases in the middle. The CDR3 is CASSLVGGMTTDTQYF. Here the CDR3 DNA reads TGTGCCAGCAGCTTAGTGGGCGGGATGACCACAGATACGCAGTATTTT.

This chain connects TRBV2 to TRBJ2-1; 7 nucleotides align to TRBD2. Germline V gives CDR1 SNHLY, CDR2 FYNNEI. This CDR3 has 14 residues. V was pared by 6 bases and J by 7 bases, with 9 bases of the junction left unmatched. The CDR3 sequence is CASRAEPGGNEQFF. The CDR3 nucleotides read TGTGCCAGCAGAGCGGAACCGGGGGGAAATGAGCAGTTCTTC.

The rearrangement links TRBV27 to TRBJ2-1; 7 nucleotides line up with TRBD1. This CDR3 contains 16 residues. V trimming: 3 bases; J trimming: 7 bases; junction bases outside the gene matches: 12. CDR1 and CDR2 from the germline V gene are MNHEY and SMNVEV (reference sequence). Here the CDR3 DNA reads TGTGCCAGCAGTTTGTATACAGGGGCCGAGGAGAATGAGCAGTTCTTC. This codes for CASSLYTGAEENEQFF.